Following are 20 T cell receptor beta chains from one sample sequenced in a study of T-cell reconstitution after alpha-beta-depleted transplantation in children. Researchers prepared the TCRbeta library using unique molecular identifiers, the study reports. One entry per CDR3 protein results from TCRdb running MiXCR on the PCR reads. The sample records hundreds of thousands of distinct CDR3 sequences, about 31% being singletons. The material sequenced was PBMCs from the stem cell graft donor, taken from the stem cell graft. The receptors come from a human donor who donated a stem cell graft to a child with aplastic anemia.

The chain uses TRBV13 and TRBJ2-3; 13 nucleotides agree with TRBD2. This CDR3 contains 15 residues. From germline, CDR1 is PRHDT and CDR2 FYEKMQ (reference sequence). J lost 7 bases, V lost 5 bases, and 6 bases had no gene match. DNA for the CDR3: TGTGCCAGCAGCCGACCGGGACTAGCGGGAAATACGCAGTATTTT. Translation: CASSRPGLAGNTQYF.

The V gene is TRBV30, the J gene TRBJ2-5, with TRBD2 identical over 9 bases. Germline V CDR1 and CDR2: GTSNPN, SVGIG (reference sequence). The ends lost 8 bases at V and 5 bases at J; junction bases unmatched: 18. There are 16 residues in the CDR3. The CDR3 loop is CAAPEVASGTGETQYF. The CDR3 nucleotides read TGTGCCGCCCCAGAGGTGGCTAGCGGGACGGGGGAGACCCAGTACTTC.

The V gene is TRBV19, the J gene TRBJ2-7, with D perhaps assigned TRBD1 or TRBD2 (5 bases each). CDR3 length: 13 residues. The V gene lost 3 bases and the J gene lost 9 bases, with 15 bases spanning the gap. Germline CDR1 is LNHDA and CDR2 is SQIVND (reference sequence). Here the CDR3 DNA reads TGTGCCAGTAGTATCTCCAGGGACGATGCGCAGTACGTC. It yields the protein CASSISRDDAQYV.

This clonotype was seen a handful of times. V gene TRBV20-1 combines with J gene TRBJ1-1; the match to TRBD1 covers 9 bases. Looked up from germline, CDR1 is DFQATT and CDR2 is SNEGSKA (reference sequence). Trimming took 6 bases from V and 3 from J; bases not matched to a gene: 8. The CDR3 extends over 14 amino acids. The CDR3 DNA is TGCAGTGCCAATTACAGGGGGCGGGACACTGAAGCTTTCTTT. This codes for CSANYRGRDTEAFF.

The chain carries TRBV28 and TRBJ2-3; no clear D gene. V was cut by 8 bases and J by 0 bases, with 12 bases left in between. This CDR3 is built from 14 residues. Looked up from germline, CDR1 is MDHEN and CDR2 is SYDVKM. The CDR3 here is CASAEATSTDTQYF. The CDR3 region has the DNA TGTGCCAGCGCCGAGGCAACTAGCACAGATACGCAGTATTTT.

This clonotype was seen ten or more times. The rearrangement links TRBV29-1 to TRBJ2-3; D is unresolved. The germline V and J ends were trimmed by 4 bases and 3 bases, with 2 bases remaining between them. The germline CDR1 and CDR2 sequences are SQVTM and ANQGSEA. The CDR3 runs to 10 residues. CDR3 sequence reads: CSVGTDTQYF. The CDR3 DNA reads as TGCAGCGTTGGGACAGATACGCAGTATTTT.

This chain joins TRBV25-1 and TRBJ2-5; D gene unclear. CDR1 is MGHDK and CDR2 is SYGVNS in the germline V gene. This CDR3 is 12 amino acids long. V lost 3 bases and J lost 10, with 12 bases in between. The CDR3 protein is CASSDWLGGQYF. The CDR3 nucleotides are TGTGCCAGCAGTGATTGGCTAGGTGGCCAGTACTTC.

V and J are TRBV7-9 and TRBJ1-1, with TRBD1 matching over 9 bases. Germline values: CDR1 SEHNR, CDR2 FQNEAQ (reference sequence). The CDR3 has 15 residues. With V trimmed by 2 bases and J by 5 bases, 6 bases remained unmatched. The CDR3 DNA sequence: TGTGCCAGCAGCTTATCCGGGACAGGGATGACTGAAGCTTTCTTT. Encoded protein: CASSLSGTGMTEAFF.

The V and J genes are TRBV13 and TRBJ2-7; 13 nucleotides align to TRBD2. The CDR3 sequence is 14 residues long. The germline V gene has CDR1 PRHDT and CDR2 FYEKMQ (reference sequence). Germline trimming cut 4 bases from V and 12 bases from J; bases unmatched to any gene: 9. CDR3 in amino acids: CASSSRTSGGLLYF. As DNA, the CDR3 is TGTGCCAGCAGCTCCCGGACTAGCGGGGGCCTGCTGTACTTC.

The table lists this clonotype with a few counts. The V and J genes are TRBV7-3 and TRBJ2-3; D not resolved. Trimming shortened V by 2 bases and J by 4 bases, and 7 bases separated the two germline ends. Per the germline V gene, CDR1 is SGHTA and CDR2 is FQGTGA. CDR3 length equals 13 residues. CDR3 sequence: CASSLYSADTQYF. The CDR3 region has the DNA TGTGCCAGCAGCTTATATTCTGCAGATACGCAGTATTTT.

The chain combines TRBV5-1 with TRBJ2-1; TRBD2 agrees at 10 bases. CDR1 and CDR2 from the germline V gene are SGHRS and YFSETQ. The CDR3 is 16 residues long. V was pared by 5 bases and J by 4 bases, with 9 bases of the junction left unmatched. The CDR3 DNA reads TGCGCCAGCAGGGGCGGGGTACTAGCGGGATACAATGAGCAGTTCTTC. It codes for CASRGGVLAGYNEQFF.

This chain links TRBV29-1 with TRBJ2-1, with a possible D match to TRBD2 (6 bases). The CDR3 is 14 residues long. The V and J ends lost 7 bases and 6 bases respectively, with 19 bases between them. Germline V gene sequence: CDR1 SQVTM, CDR2 ANQGSEA. CDR3 amino acids: CSGPSPGGVNEQFF. CDR3 DNA sequence: TGCAGCGGACCCTCGCCAGGAGGGGTCAATGAGCAGTTCTTC.

The rearrangement joins TRBV10-3 to TRBJ2-3, with 7 bases that match TRBD2. Trimming at V came to 0 bases and at J to 3 bases, leaving 3 bases not matched to a gene. The CDR3 contains 15 residues. Per the germline V gene, CDR1 is ENHRY and CDR2 is SYGVKD. CDR3 amino acids: CAISESLAMTDTQYF. CDR3 in DNA: TGTGCCATCAGTGAGTCACTAGCGATGACAGATACGCAGTATTTT.

This clonotype was picked up a small number of times. This sequence joins TRBV20-1 and TRBJ2-5, with 8 bases matching TRBD2. Germline values: CDR1 DFQATT, CDR2 SNEGSKA (reference sequence). The CDR3 sequence is 14 residues long. Trimming at V came to 3 bases and at J to 1 base, leaving 4 bases not matched to a gene. CDR3 coding DNA: TGCAGTGCTAGGATAGCGGGATTCCAAGAGACCCAGTACTTC. It is translated as CSARIAGFQETQYF.

There are a few counts of this clonotype. V gene TRBV20-1 combines with J gene TRBJ2-1, with TRBD2 matching 12 bases. There are 17 residues in the CDR3. V lost 3 bases to trimming and J lost 5 bases; unmatched junction nucleotides: 11. From germline, CDR1 is DFQATT and CDR2 SNEGSKA (reference sequence). The CDR3 loop is CSASEALAGGLHNEQFF. Here the CDR3 DNA reads TGCAGTGCTAGTGAAGCCCTAGCGGGAGGGTTGCACAATGAGCAGTTCTTC.

CDR3 amino acids: CASSQGGRQETQYF. In DNA form, the CDR3 reads TGCGCCAGCAGTCAGGGGGGGAGACAAGAGACCCAGTACTTC. This chain uses TRBV5-1 with TRBJ2-5; the D call may be TRBD1 or TRBD2 (7 bases each). Germline-derived CDR1 and CDR2 are SGHRS and YFSETQ. The CDR3 covers 14 residues. V lost 5 bases, J lost 2 bases, and 13 bases lay in between. Drawing the rest from reference TRBV5-1 and TRBJ2-5, the complete variable domain is KAGVTQTPRYLIKTRGQQVTLSCSPISGHRSVSWYQQTPGQGLQFLFEYFSETQRNKGNFPGRFSGRQFSNSRSEMNVSTLELGDSALYLCASSQGGRQETQYFGPGTRLLVL.

This clonotype appeared a single time. A much bigger clone sits one base away, suggesting this may be a read error. The chain couples TRBV29-1 to TRBJ2-7; TRBD2 agrees at 12 bases. The CDR3 totals 15 residues. J gave up 6 bases and V 0 bases, and 6 bases lay outside the gene matches. The V gene's germline CDR1 is SQVTM and CDR2 ANQGSEA. The CDR3 loop is CSVEETSGRSCEQYF. In nucleotides, the CDR3 is TGCAGCGTTGAAGAAACTAGCGGGAGGTCATGCGAGCAGTACTTC.

V is TRBV7-2 and J is TRBJ1-1; TRBD1 is a possible D gene (5 bases). Germline CDR1 SGHTA, CDR2 FQGNSA. V lost 1 base, J lost 6 bases, and 9 bases lay in between. CDR3 size: 13 residues. The CDR3 DNA reads TGTGCCAGCAGCTTAGTCCGGGACGCTGAAGCTTTCTTT. Protein: CASSLVRDAEAFF.

This clonotype was seen a few times. The CDR3 DNA reads as TGTGCCACCAGCAGGACAGTGAGGGATGAAAAACTGTTTTTT. Translation gives CATSRTVRDEKLFF. The chain employs TRBV15 and TRBJ1-4; TRBD1 might be the D (5 bases). Trimming removed 3 bases at V and 6 bases at J, with 11 bases between. The CDR3 is 14 residues long. Germline assignment: CDR1 LNHNV and CDR2 YYDKDF (reference sequence).

V gene TRBV7-2 combines with J gene TRBJ1-6; TRBD1 might be the D (5 bases). Germline CDR1 is SGHTA and CDR2 is FQGNSA. V lost 6 bases and J 6 bases, leaving 12 bases between the germline ends. This CDR3 spans 14 amino acids. CDR3 bases: TGTGCCAGCAGATCGGGACTTCTTAATTCACCCCTCCACTTT. The encoded protein is CASRSGLLNSPLHF.